This T cell receptor (beta chain) is drawn from a study of cytomegalovirus exposure and HLA in healthy donors. The study, taken as a whole, reports: Rare TCR sequences dominated, though some public TCRs recurred in many donors.

Comments on this clone: Its antigen remains unknown.

Those who donated were healthy bone marrow donors. Researchers ran the PCR with 60 Vbeta and 13 Jbeta primers. Profiled with immunoSEQ multiplex PCR; TCRdb holds only in-frame clones, not every one. The sample includes 57,000 or so clones, 70% to 80% of them seen just once. Losses at the gene ends were 3 bases for V and 6 bases for J; bases not matched to a gene: 10. Germline V CDR1 and CDR2: MNHEY, SMNVEV (reference sequence). The CDR3 sequence is 15 residues long. This sequence was found in an older woman in good health and CMV-seropositive. Input material: PBMCs. This chain joins TRBV27 and TRBJ1-2; 7 bases map to TRBD1. The chain's CDR3 is CASSFGQGVWDGYTF. CDR3 in DNA: TGTGCCAGCAGTTTCGGGCAGGGGGTTTGGGATGGCTACACCTTC.